The entry that follows covers one T cell receptor (beta chain) sequence. Antigen: not known. 60 Vbeta and 13 Jbeta primers were used in PCR. Here immunoSEQ multiplex PCR was the method, and the copy in TCRdb shows in-frame clones only, minus some. The repertoire has around 150,000 clones, more than 75% of them found once; the top ten carry about 5%. The data were taken from a study of cytomegalovirus exposure and HLA in healthy donors. Study as a whole: Among about 400 genotyped donors, around 80% fell in the Caucasian-associated ancestry cluster.

Study-wide results and caveats: According to an earlier analysis, most TCR beta V segments yielded productive rearrangements about 90% or about 30% of the time. Through in vitro validation, three CMV-associated chains were shown to be specific for CMV antigens.

The CDR3 is 15 amino acids. V lost 5 bases, J lost 6 bases, and 11 bases stayed unmatched. The germline V gene encodes CDR1 MDHEN and CDR2 SYDVKM. Material for sequencing was PBMCs. V and J are TRBV28 and TRBJ1-2; TRBD1 matches 8 bases. This TCR derives from a woman aged 30 to 39 in good health and CMV-seronegative. The CDR3 spells CASSPRRQGWNGYTF. CDR3 coding DNA: TGTGCCAGCAGTCCCCGCCGACAGGGGTGGAATGGCTACACCTTC.